This T cell receptor beta chain was captured by sequencing in a study of OX40 agonist ivuxolimab in advanced cancers. For the study at large: Head and neck, renal cell, melanoma or hepatocellular carcinoma were the cancers that dose-escalation patients had.

Assay: immunoSEQ multiplex PCR; the TCRdb copy retains only in-frame clones and omits some. Of about 81,000 clones in the sample, about 80% were seen once. V shed 3 bases and J shed 6 bases, with 6 bases lying between them. This CDR3 has 13 amino acids. At cycle 4 day 1, cycle 7 day 1, and baseline, blood was sampled. Sequencing used CD4+ or CD8+ T cells sorted from blood, obtained in a trial of the OX40 agonist ivuxolimab. This chain links TRBV23-1 with TRBJ1-6, with TRBD1 as a possible D gene (6 bases). Being an ORF, TRBV23-1 has a function that is uncertain. The origin of this receptor is an adult with an advanced solid tumor such as melanoma, head and neck, liver or kidney cancer. CDR3 region: CASSQGANSPLHF. The CDR3 nucleotides read TGCGCCAGCAGTCAGGGGGCTAATTCACCCCTCCACTTT.